The 32 T cell receptor beta chains presented below share a single source sample, sequenced in a study of CD8+ T cells in alopecia areata. It was cDNA, reverse transcribed from extracted RNA, that served as the sequencing template. Libraries were prepared by immunoSEQ multiplex PCR; TCRdb keeps only in-frame clonotypes and omits some of them. Of about 220,000 clones listed, approximately 57% are singletons. Treatment in this sample: oral pan-JAK inhibitor, 5-10 mg twice daily. The sample was CD4+ T cells sorted from blood, taken at week 4, from a patient treated with tofacitinib. These receptors were collected from a human donor with alopecia areata.

The chain couples TRBV21-1 to TRBJ2-4. TRBV21-1 is deemed a pseudogene. There are 19 residues in the CDR3. The CDR3 region has the DNA TGTGCCAGCACCGATGTGGCACGGGGGCAGGGGCAAGCCAAAAACATTCAGTACTTC. Encoded protein: CASTDVARGQGQAKNIQYF.

J is TRBJ2-3 and V is TRBV11-2; a possible D gene is TRBD2 (7 bases). The V gene's germline CDR1 is SGHAT and CDR2 FQNNGV. V was trimmed by 5 bases and J by 0 bases, leaving 18 bases between them. CDR3 length: 17 residues. CDR3 DNA: TGTGCCAGCAGCCTAAGACCCCGGGGGGCTAGCACAGATACGCAGTATTTT. This sequence encodes CASSLRPRGASTDTQYF.

This clone has just one count. The rearrangement uses TRBV6-5 and TRBJ2-4, with D perhaps TRBD2 (5 bases). The V gene lost 7 bases and the J gene lost 0 bases, with 13 bases spanning the gap. CDR1 and CDR2 (germline): MNHEY, SVGAGI. The length of the CDR3 is 15 residues. The CDR3 sequence is CASTSFGLAKNIQYF. CDR3 sequence (DNA): TGTGCCAGCACCTCCTTTGGACTAGCCAAAAACATTCAGTACTTC.

The chain employs TRBV18 and TRBJ2-7, with D maybe TRBD2 (6 bases). Germline V lookup: CDR1 KGHSH, CDR2 LQKENI. Between the trimmed V and J ends, which lost 3 bases and 6 bases, there was a span of 15 bases. There are 14 residues in the CDR3. The CDR3 DNA sequence: TGTGCCAGCTCACCTCCTCGACTGGAGGGCGAGCAGTACTTC. Translation gives CASSPPRLEGEQYF.

This clone has a handful of counts. The rearrangement uses TRBV30 and TRBJ2-7; 7 bases fit TRBD2. Per the germline V gene, CDR1 is GTSNPN and CDR2 is SVGIG (reference sequence). J gave up 0 bases and V 2 bases, and 7 bases lay outside the gene matches. The CDR3 contains 15 residues. CDR3 sequence reads: CAWSLGGGGSYEQYF. The CDR3 DNA follows: TGTGCCTGGAGTTTAGGCGGGGGAGGCTCCTACGAGCAGTACTTC.

V is TRBV2 and J is TRBJ1-5; D gene uncertain. Germline lookup yields CDR1 SNHLY and CDR2 FYNNEI. This CDR3 has 13 amino acids. Trimming removed 4 bases from V and 4 bases from J, with 8 bases in between. In nucleotides, the CDR3 is TGTGCCAGCAGTGCCCAGTGGAATCAGCCCCAGCATTTT. Encoded protein: CASSAQWNQPQHF.

The rearrangement joins TRBV5-3 to TRBJ2-7; 8 positions agree with TRBD1. TRBV5-3 is reported as an ORF; its role is uncertain. This CDR3 spans 14 amino acids. Trimming removed 3 bases from V and 5 bases from J; junction bases left unmatched: 7. CDR3 region: CARSYGQGWNEQYF. The CDR3, as DNA: TGTGCCAGAAGCTACGGACAGGGTTGGAACGAGCAGTACTTC.

The chain links TRBV27 to TRBJ2-3, with a tentative D call TRBD1 (5 bases). V dropped 8 bases and J dropped 1 base, with 13 bases sitting between them. The V gene's germline CDR1 is MNHEY and CDR2 SMNVEV (reference sequence). The CDR3 is made up of 14 amino acids. The CDR3 sequence: CASGIGRGTDTQYF. CDR3 sequence (DNA): TGTGCCAGCGGGATAGGCAGGGGCACAGATACGCAGTATTTT.

The chain uses TRBV7-2 and TRBJ2-4; D is unresolved. V gave up 2 bases and J gave up 9 bases, with 11 bases separating them. The germline V gene has CDR1 SGHTA and CDR2 FQGNSA. The CDR3 totals 13 residues. This chain's CDR3 is CASSLNLQSIQYF. CDR3 coding DNA: TGTGCCAGCAGCTTAAATCTACAGAGCATTCAGTACTTC.

The rearrangement uses TRBV29-1 and TRBJ2-3, with D hard to call. The V end was cut by 8 bases, the J end by 6 bases, with 12 bases between. The CDR3 consists of 11 residues. Germline CDR1 reads SQVTM; CDR2 reads ANQGSEA. CDR3 DNA: TGCAGCTTCAGCGATGGGGATACGCAGTATTTT. This encodes CSFSDGDTQYF.

This chain links TRBV7-3 with TRBJ2-3; D call uncertain. Germline V gene data show CDR1 as SGHTA and CDR2 as FQGTGA. The CDR3 runs to 13 residues. Trimming took 5 bases from V and 3 from J, leaving 9 bases between them. CDR3 in DNA: TGTGCCAGCAGCAAGACTTATACAGATACGCAGTATTTT. It is translated as CASSKTYTDTQYF.

The chain has TRBV2 and TRBJ2-2; D may match TRBD1 or TRBD2 (5 bases each). V was pared by 1 base and J by 7 bases, with 13 bases between. CDR1 and CDR2 (germline): SNHLY, FYNNEI. The CDR3 has 15 amino acids. The CDR3 DNA reads TGTGCCAGCAGTGAAGTGAGGGGCATCAGCGGGGAGCTGTTTTTT. Translated: CASSEVRGISGELFF.

The CDR3 loop reads CASSFERTYNEQFF. Written as DNA, the CDR3 is TGTGCCAGCAGCTTTGAGCGGACCTACAATGAGCAGTTCTTC. The genes are TRBV5-4 and TRBJ2-1, with D tentatively TRBD2 (5 bases). Germline CDR1 is SGHNT and CDR2 is YYREEE (reference sequence). The V and J ends lost 2 bases and 2 bases respectively, with 8 bases between them. CDR3 size: 14 residues.

This clone came up a few times. The chain carries TRBV13 and TRBJ1-6; unclear D gene. Germline V gene data show CDR1 as PRHDT and CDR2 as FYEKMQ (reference sequence). Trimming removed 0 bases at V and 9 bases at J, with 6 bases between. The CDR3 runs to 13 residues. CDR3: CASSLGQSSPLHF. In DNA form, the CDR3 reads TGTGCCAGCAGCTTAGGTCAGAGTTCACCCCTCCACTTT.

The J gene is TRBJ1-4, the V gene TRBV30; tentatively, D is TRBD1 (6 bases). Trimming pared 1 base from V and 4 bases from J, leaving 7 bases between. This CDR3 is built from 13 residues. Germline V CDR1 and CDR2: GTSNPN, SVGIG (reference sequence). The CDR3 DNA sequence: TGTGCCTGGAGTGCAGGGGATAATGAAAAACTGTTTTTT. It encodes CAWSAGDNEKLFF.

The chain is built from TRBV7-8 and TRBJ2-6; TRBD2 agrees at 8 bases. Germline loops: CDR1 SGHVS, CDR2 FQNEAQ. CDR3 length: 18 amino acids. The trim removed 5 bases at V and 0 bases at J, leaving 9 bases unmatched. The CDR3, as DNA: TGTGCCAGCAGCCCTTGGGGCGGGGGGCCCTCTGGGGCCAACGTCCTGACTTTC. This translates into CASSPWGGGPSGANVLTF.

This clone was seen only a few times. The V gene is TRBV10-3, the J gene TRBJ1-1, with D uncertain. This CDR3 region has 11 residues. The ends were cut back, 3 bases at V and 6 bases at J, with 5 bases in the middle. CDR1 ENHRY and CDR2 SYGVKD come from the germline V gene. CDR3 loop: CAISDYSEAFF. The DNA for the CDR3 is TGTGCCATCAGTGACTATTCTGAAGCTTTCTTT.

This clone was detected only a few times. This chain joins TRBV30 and TRBJ1-1; D gene unclear. CDR1 GTSNPN and CDR2 SVGIG come from the germline V gene (reference sequence). V was pared by 4 bases and J by 1 base, with 10 bases between. The CDR3 is 13 amino acids. The CDR3 here is CAWNSLGNTEAFF. CDR3 DNA sequence: TGTGCCTGGAATAGTCTGGGGAACACTGAAGCTTTCTTT.

The chain combines TRBV29-1 with TRBJ1-1, with D perhaps TRBD1 (6 bases). V was trimmed by 2 bases and J by 6 bases, leaving 13 bases between them. Germline CDR1 SQVTM, CDR2 ANQGSEA. The CDR3 has 13 amino acids. DNA for the CDR3: TGCAGCGTTGAATCGTGGGGGGGCCCTGAAGCTTTCTTT. Amino acids: CSVESWGGPEAFF.

The J gene is TRBJ2-1, the V gene TRBV14; no clear D. V gave up 0 bases and J gave up 4 bases, with 7 bases separating them. This CDR3 contains 14 residues. Germline-derived CDR1 and CDR2 are SGHDN and FVKESK. The CDR3 loop is CASSQDLSYNEQFF. The CDR3 DNA reads as TGTGCCAGCAGCCAAGATTTGTCGTACAATGAGCAGTTCTTC.

This sequence joins TRBV30 and TRBJ1-1, with D unclear. V was pared by 2 bases and J by 1 base, with 5 bases between. The CDR3 is made up of 12 amino acids. Germline CDR1 and CDR2: GTSNPN and SVGIG (reference sequence). The CDR3: CAWSFRNTEAFF. Here the CDR3 DNA reads TGTGCCTGGAGTTTCAGGAACACTGAAGCTTTCTTT.

This clone has a count of ten or more. This chain uses TRBV7-9 with TRBJ1-2; a possible D gene is TRBD1 (6 bases). The CDR3 covers 12 residues. Germline values: CDR1 SEHNR, CDR2 FQNEAQ (reference sequence). V lost 4 bases and J lost 6, with 9 bases in between. The CDR3 loop is CASSYYRDGYTF. The CDR3 DNA sequence: TGTGCCAGCAGCTACTACAGGGATGGCTACACCTTC. Based on the CDR3 plus reference TRBV7-9 and TRBJ1-2, the full variable domain is DTGVSQNPRHKITKRGQNVTFRCDPISEHNRLYWYRQTLGQGPEFLTYFQNEAQLEKSRLLSDRFSAERPKGSFSTLEIQRTEQGDSAMYLCASSYYRDGYTFGSGTRLTVV.

This clone was seen only a few times. V and J are TRBV11-2 and TRBJ2-7; possibly TRBD2 for D (5 bases). The CDR3 is 14 residues long. The ends were cut back, 4 bases at V and 0 bases at J, with 10 bases in the middle. Germline CDR1 reads SGHAT; CDR2 reads FQNNGV. The CDR3, as DNA: TGTGCCAGCAGCTATATTCGGGGCTCCTACGAGCAGTACTTC. Its protein product is CASSYIRGSYEQYF. Filled out from reference TRBV11-2 and TRBJ2-7, the complete variable domain reads EAGVAQSPRYKIIEKRQSVAFWCNPISGHATLYWYQQILGQGPKLLIQFQNNGVVDDSQLPKDRFSAERLKGVDSTLKIQPAKLEDSAVYLCASSYIRGSYEQYFGPGTRLTVT.

The rearrangement links TRBV29-1 to TRBJ2-3; weak D call: TRBD1 (6 bases). CDR3 length: 14 residues. CDR1 SQVTM and CDR2 ANQGSEA come from the germline V gene. The V and J ends lost 6 bases and 4 bases respectively, with 17 bases between them. CDR3 sequence: CSVTRGLRPDTQYF. Written as DNA, the CDR3 is TGCAGCGTAACCAGGGGCCTACGTCCAGATACGCAGTATTTT.

This clone came up once. The chain links TRBV5-1 to TRBJ2-3; TRBD1 matches at 10 bases. CDR1 is SGHRS, CDR2 YFSETQ, per germline. The CDR3 consists of 16 residues. With 4 bases clipped from V and 5 bases from J, the junction kept 10 bases outside the gene matches. The DNA of the CDR3 is TGCGCCAGCAGCCCGCAGACAGGGGGCGCGGTAGATACGCAGTATTTT. Its protein is CASSPQTGGAVDTQYF. The variable domain in full, completed from reference TRBV5-1 and TRBJ2-3, reads KAGVTQTPRYLIKTRGQQVTLSCSPISGHRSVSWYQQTPGQGLQFLFEYFSETQRNKGNFPGRFSGRQFSNSRSEMNVSTLELGDSALYLCASSPQTGGAVDTQYFGPGTRLTVL.

This clone was seen a few times. This chain joins TRBV29-1 and TRBJ1-5, with a tentative D call TRBD1 (5 bases). This CDR3 has 13 residues. CDR1 and CDR2 (germline): SQVTM, ANQGSEA. The V and J ends lost 4 bases and 3 bases respectively, with 10 bases between them. The CDR3 spells CSVGGVDNQPQHF. The CDR3 DNA reads TGCAGCGTTGGAGGGGTTGACAATCAGCCCCAGCATTTT.

This clone was seen a few times. V is TRBV27 and J is TRBJ2-7; TRBD2 matches at 8 bases. The CDR3 is 14 residues long. V was clipped by 6 bases and J by 6 bases; unmatched bases: 10. The V gene's germline CDR1 is MNHEY and CDR2 SMNVEV (reference sequence). The CDR3 bases are TGTGCCAGCAGGCGGGGGGCCAGGGCTTTCGAGCAGTACTTC. It codes for CASRRGARAFEQYF.

The chain combines TRBV4-3 with TRBJ2-5, with a weak D call TRBD2 (6 bases). V dropped 0 bases and J dropped 5 bases, with 13 bases sitting between them. Germline V gene data show CDR1 as LGHNA and CDR2 as YSLEER. The CDR3 is 15 amino acids. The DNA of the CDR3 is TGCGCCAGCAGCCAAGATTTCGGGGGTGGGGAGACCCAGTACTTC. Amino acids: CASSQDFGGGETQYF.

The chain has TRBV5-4 and TRBJ1-2, with D perhaps matching TRBD1 (5 bases). There are 15 residues in the CDR3. In germline, CDR1 is SGHNT, CDR2 YYREEE (reference sequence). Trimming took off 4 bases at V and 6 bases at J, with 19 bases between the two ends. This CDR3 reads CASSDKGPIPHGYTF. For the CDR3, the DNA is TGTGCCAGCAGCGACAAGGGACCGATCCCCCATGGCTACACCTTC.

V usage is TRBV4-1 and J usage is TRBJ1-1, with D tentatively TRBD1 (5 bases). The V gene's germline CDR1 is MGHRA and CDR2 YSYEKL. Trimming took off 0 bases at V and 0 bases at J, with 8 bases between the two ends. The CDR3 is 15 residues long. The DNA of the CDR3 is TGCGCCAGCAGCCAAGATATGGGACTGAACACTGAAGCTTTCTTT. It is translated as CASSQDMGLNTEAFF.

This clone was picked up one time. In nucleotides, the CDR3 is TGTGCCAGCAGCTTTCGGGGAAACTATGGCTACACCTTC. This translates into CASSFRGNYGYTF. The gene calls are TRBV7-9 and TRBJ1-2; no definite D call. From germline, CDR1 is SEHNR and CDR2 FQNEAQ (reference sequence). Trimming removed 3 bases from V and 2 bases from J, with 7 bases in between. CDR3 size: 13 residues.

This clone was observed a handful of times. V gene TRBV23-1 combines with J gene TRBJ1-6; D call uncertain. TRBV23-1 is an ORF, and what it does is uncertain. The CDR3 covers 13 residues. V was trimmed by 0 bases and J by 10 bases, leaving 7 bases between them. Here the CDR3 DNA reads TGCGCCAGCAGTCAATCTAGACCGTCACCCCTCCACTTT. Amino acid sequence: CASSQSRPSPLHF.